Following are 30 T cell receptor beta chains from one sample sequenced in a study of T cells in Graves' hyperthyroidism and ophthalmopathy. Researchers took RNA transcripts and amplified the TCR beta CDR3 regions from them. The TCR CDR3 was amplified in a first-round RT-PCR using the HTBI primer set. TCRdb re-analysed the multiplex PCR reads in MiXCR, keeping a single row per CDR3 protein. The sample holds under 400,000 distinct CDR3 sequences, over 20% seen once. Material for sequencing was blood. Receptors were obtained from a woman between 50 and 59 years old with Graves' hyperthyroidism.

This clonotype was counted ten times or more. This sequence joins TRBV29-1 and TRBJ2-7; D possibly matches TRBD1 or TRBD2 (5 bases each). Germline loops: CDR1 SQVTM, CDR2 ANQGSEA. This CDR3 has 14 amino acids. V dropped 0 bases and J dropped 7 bases, with 16 bases sitting between them. The CDR3 loop is CSVEDLRGRREQYF. The CDR3 bases are TGCAGCGTTGAAGATCTTCGGGGACGCAGGGAGCAGTACTTC.

This chain uses TRBV2 with TRBJ1-1; the match to TRBD1 covers 8 bases. The CDR3 is made up of 15 amino acids. Germline V CDR1 and CDR2: SNHLY, FYNNEI. Germline trimming cut 6 bases from V and 8 bases from J; bases unmatched to any gene: 14. For the CDR3, the DNA is TGTGCCAGCAGATTTCCAGGGGGCGCGTTCTCCGAAGCTTTCTTT. This codes for CASRFPGGAFSEAFF.

The chain employs TRBV20-1 and TRBJ1-2; D possibly corresponds to TRBD1 (5 bases). V lost 1 base and J 5 bases, leaving 14 bases between the germline ends. Germline assignment: CDR1 DFQATT and CDR2 SNEGSKA (reference sequence). CDR3 size: 14 residues. This CDR3 reads CSARGLRASYGYTF. As DNA, the CDR3 is TGCAGTGCTAGAGGGCTCAGGGCTAGTTATGGCTACACCTTC.

This clonotype was seen many times. The V gene is TRBV7-3, the J gene TRBJ2-5; 7 bases map to TRBD2. With 2 bases clipped from V and 8 bases from J, the junction kept 11 bases outside the gene matches. This CDR3 has 15 residues. The V gene's germline CDR1 is SGHTA and CDR2 FQGTGA. The CDR3 is CASSLGGTAGETQYF. The CDR3 DNA is TGTGCCAGCAGCTTAGGCGGGACCGCGGGGGAAACCCAGTACTTC.

The rearrangement joins TRBV28 to TRBJ1-5; the match to TRBD1 covers 7 bases. The V and J ends lost 5 bases and 7 bases, in that order; junction bases with no gene match: 5. The germline gives CDR1 MDHEN, CDR2 SYDVKM. CDR3 length: 13 amino acids. CDR3 sequence reads: CASSDGGGQPQHF. The CDR3 DNA follows: TGTGCCAGCAGTGATGGAGGGGGCCAGCCCCAGCATTTT. The full variable domain, with the rest looked up from reference TRBV28 and TRBJ1-5, is DVKVTQSSRYLVKRTGEKVFLECVQDMDHENMFWYRQDPGLGLRLIYFSYDVKMKEKGDIPEGYSVSREKKERFSLILESASTNQTSMYLCASSDGGGQPQHFGDGTRLSIL.

As regards this clonotype: A read error is possible here, since a much larger clone lies one base away. The chain is built from TRBV11-2 and TRBJ1-2; D is perhaps TRBD1 (5 bases). Looked up from germline, CDR1 is SGHAT and CDR2 is FQNNGV. V gave up 4 bases and J gave up 11 bases, with 20 bases separating them. The CDR3 loop spans 14 amino acids. The CDR3: CASSSDGWDVGYTF. DNA for the CDR3: TGTGCCAGCAGCTCTGATGGATGGGACGTGGGATACACCTTC.

The J gene is TRBJ2-5, the V gene TRBV4-1, with D perhaps matching TRBD1 or TRBD2 (6 bases each). Germline V lookup: CDR1 MGHRA, CDR2 YSYEKL. The V gene lost 3 bases and the J gene lost 5 bases, with 10 bases spanning the gap. The CDR3 runs to 13 residues. CDR3 protein: CASSQSGGETQYF. CDR3 nucleotides: TGCGCCAGCAGCCAGTCCGGGGGCGAGACCCAGTACTTC.

This clonotype showed up many times. The CDR3 loop reads CAIRAPGQGGNEQFF. CDR3 coding DNA: TGTGCCATCAGAGCACCGGGACAGGGAGGGAATGAGCAGTTCTTC. V is TRBV10-3 and J is TRBJ2-1; 9 bases map to TRBD1. The CDR3 is made up of 15 amino acids. From germline, CDR1 is ENHRY and CDR2 SYGVKD. V trimming: 6 bases; J trimming: 7 bases; junction bases outside the gene matches: 10.

This clonotype was detected many times. J is TRBJ1-5 and V is TRBV2; TRBD1 matches at 9 bases. J was trimmed by 1 base and V by 7 bases; bases with no gene match: 5. There are 15 residues in the CDR3. Germline assignment: CDR1 SNHLY and CDR2 FYNNEI. DNA of the CDR3: TGTGCCAGCAACATGGGACAGGGAAGCAATCAGCCCCAGCATTTT. As protein: CASNMGQGSNQPQHF.

This clonotype was detected many times. The gene calls are TRBV30 and TRBJ1-2; maybe TRBD1 (5 bases). The CDR3 has 13 residues. Germline V lookup: CDR1 GTSNPN, CDR2 SVGIG (reference sequence). Trimming shortened V by 4 bases and J by 4 bases, and 13 bases separated the two germline ends. The DNA of the CDR3 is TGTGCCTGGAAGGCGGGACTTACCTATGGCTACACCTTC. Protein product: CAWKAGLTYGYTF. Supplemented by reference TRBV30 and TRBJ1-2, the full variable domain reads SQTIHQWPATLVQPVGSPLSLECTVEGTSNPNLYWYRQAAGRGLQLLFYSVGIGQISSEVPQNLSASRPQDRQFILSSKKLLLSDSGFYLCAWKAGLTYGYTFGSGTRLTVV.

There are many counts of this clonotype. The rearrangement joins TRBV6-1 to TRBJ1-2, with 8 bases that match TRBD1. From germline, CDR1 is MNHNS and CDR2 SASEGT. V dropped 6 bases and J dropped 4; count of bases not matched to a gene: 10. The CDR3 consists of 15 residues. This CDR3 reads CASSSGQGGLYGYTF. CDR3 DNA sequence: TGTGCCAGCAGCTCCGGACAGGGAGGACTCTATGGCTACACCTTC.

J is TRBJ1-4 and V is TRBV24-1; D is uncertain. This CDR3 has 14 residues. Per germline, CDR1 KGHDR and CDR2 SFDVKD. Trimming left V 5 bases short and J 4 bases short, with 10 bases between. CDR3 coding DNA: TGTGCCACCAGTGCCCCGGACCATAATGAAAAACTGTTTTTT. It specifies CATSAPDHNEKLFF.

Ten or more counts support this clonotype. V and J are TRBV3-1 and TRBJ2-1; D is possibly TRBD1 or TRBD2 (5 bases each). From germline, CDR1 is LGHDT and CDR2 YNNKEL (reference sequence). V was trimmed by 4 bases and J by 4 bases, leaving 8 bases between them. The CDR3 length is 13 residues. The CDR3 bases are TGTGCCAGCAGCCGGGGGAAATACAATGAGCAGTTCTTC. Protein: CASSRGKYNEQFF.

The V and J genes are TRBV7-2 and TRBJ2-3, with 12 bases lining up with TRBD1. The ends lost 4 bases at V and 0 bases at J; junction bases unmatched: 11. The CDR3 covers 19 residues. The germline V gene encodes CDR1 SGHTA and CDR2 FQGNSA. The CDR3 bases are TGTGCCAGCAGCTCCGGGACAGGGGGCGTTAGGACTAGCACAGATACGCAGTATTTT. Residues: CASSSGTGGVRTSTDTQYF.

The V gene is TRBV5-4, the J gene TRBJ2-1, with D uncertain. CDR1 and CDR2 from the germline V gene are SGHNT and YYREEE (reference sequence). V shed 1 base and J shed 5 bases, with 4 bases lying between them. There are 12 residues in the CDR3. Written as DNA, the CDR3 is TGTGCCAGCAGCTTGCTTGACAATGAGCAGTTCTTC. Translating gives CASSLLDNEQFF.

The sample holds many counts of this clonotype. The chain employs TRBV5-1 and TRBJ2-3, with 9 bases matching TRBD2. J gave up 0 bases and V 4 bases, and 6 bases lay outside the gene matches. This CDR3 has 16 amino acids. Germline values: CDR1 SGHRS, CDR2 YFSETQ. The CDR3 spells CASSGIAGVSTDTQYF. The CDR3 DNA follows: TGCGCCAGCAGCGGAATAGCGGGAGTTAGCACAGATACGCAGTATTTT.

This clonotype was picked up a small number of times. The chain recombines TRBV5-1 with TRBJ2-5; 8 positions match TRBD1. The germline CDR1 and CDR2 sequences are SGHRS and YFSETQ. Trimming took 1 base from V and 1 from J; bases not matched to a gene: 18. The CDR3 is made up of 20 amino acids. The CDR3: CASSLSTGQGRATFQETQYF. CDR3 nucleotides: TGCGCCAGCAGCTTGTCCACTGGACAGGGTCGGGCAACTTTCCAAGAGACCCAGTACTTC.

J is TRBJ2-6 and V is TRBV20-1; D may correspond to TRBD1 or TRBD2 (5 bases each). This CDR3 is 16 amino acids long. V lost 0 bases, J lost 4 bases, and 13 bases lay in between. Germline loops: CDR1 DFQATT, CDR2 SNEGSKA (reference sequence). The CDR3 DNA sequence: TGCAGTGCTAGAGATCAGGGACCGGCGGGGGCCAACGTCCTGACTTTC. Translated, it gives CSARDQGPAGANVLTF.

In this sample, this clonotype turned up a few times. The chain couples TRBV6-4 to TRBJ1-5, with TRBD1 matching over 8 bases. CDR3 length: 14 amino acids. CDR1 and CDR2 (germline): MRHNA, SNTAGT. V shed 5 bases and J 3 bases; nucleotides not matched to a gene: 3. The CDR3 nucleotides read TGTGCCAGCAGTCCCCAGGGGGCCAATCAGCCCCAGCATTTT. Protein product: CASSPQGANQPQHF.

The chain employs TRBV7-3 and TRBJ2-5; TRBD2 agrees at 15 bases. The V segment lost 5 bases and the J segment 7 bases; nucleotides outside the gene matches: 11. The germline gives CDR1 SGHTA, CDR2 FQGTGA. The CDR3 has 17 residues. For the CDR3, the DNA is TGTGCCAGCAGCCAACCGGGACTAGCGGGGGGCGGGGGGACCCAGTACTTC. Residues: CASSQPGLAGGGGTQYF.

The rearrangement links TRBV12-3 or TRBV12-4 to TRBJ2-1; the match to TRBD2 covers 11 bases. The J call may be wrong; the DNA end is better matched by TRBJ2-7. This CDR3 comprises 13 residues. Here the CDR3 DNA reads TGTGCCAGCAGTCCTAGCGGGAGGAATGAGCAGTACTTC. Protein: CASSPSGRNEQYF.

This clonotype was seen a single time. A much larger clone sits a single nucleotide away, making a read error possible. V usage is TRBV3-1 and J usage is TRBJ1-2; D gene unclear. The V gene lost 2 bases and the J gene lost 9 bases, with 13 bases spanning the gap. There are 13 residues in the CDR3. The V gene's germline CDR1 is LGHDT and CDR2 YNNKEL (reference sequence). CDR3: CASSQRNSGSYTF. Written as DNA, the CDR3 is TGTGCCAGCAGCCAACGGAACAGCGGTAGCTACACCTTC.

Worth noting for this clonotype: Being one base from a much bigger clone, this may be a read error. J is TRBJ1-1 and V is TRBV6-5; D possibly corresponds to TRBD1 (5 bases). The CDR3 runs to 15 residues. The V gene's germline CDR1 is MNHEY and CDR2 SVGAGI. The CDR3 reads CASSYSNGGNTEASF. The CDR3 nucleotides are TGTGCCAGCAGTTACTCGAACGGGGGGAACACTGAAGCTTCCTTT.

This clonotype was counted at least ten times. The CDR3 DNA reads TGTGCCAGCATCTCCTCCATTAGCGGGGGAACCTACGAGCAGTACTTC. Amino acid sequence: CASISSISGGTYEQYF. This chain connects TRBV28 to TRBJ2-7, with 9 bases matching TRBD2. The CDR3 runs to 16 residues. With V trimmed by 7 bases and J by 2 bases, 12 bases remained unmatched. From germline, CDR1 is MDHEN and CDR2 SYDVKM.

The chain employs TRBV9 and TRBJ1-6; tentatively, D is TRBD1 (6 bases). Germline-derived CDR1 and CDR2 are SGDLS and YYNGEE. The length of the CDR3 is 15 residues. Trimming took off 3 bases at V and 5 bases at J, with 12 bases between the two ends. This CDR3 reads CASSGGGLHNSPLHF. The CDR3 region has the DNA TGTGCCAGCAGCGGAGGGGGATTACATAATTCACCCCTCCACTTT.

The chain recombines TRBV6-5 with TRBJ2-7; TRBD2 agrees at 7 bases. From germline, CDR1 is MNHEY and CDR2 SVGAGI. Germline trimming cut 4 bases from V and 0 bases from J; bases unmatched to any gene: 6. The CDR3 has 15 amino acids. The CDR3 nucleotides read TGTGCCAGCAGTTCTCCAGCGGGGCTCTCCTACGAGCAGTACTTC. It codes for CASSSPAGLSYEQYF.

This clonotype showed up many times. The chain links TRBV20-1 to TRBJ2-3, with 11 bases that match TRBD2. Germline V lookup: CDR1 DFQATT, CDR2 SNEGSKA (reference sequence). The CDR3 sequence is 14 residues long. J lost 5 bases, V lost 7 bases, and 8 bases had no gene match. The DNA of the CDR3 is TGCAGTGGTAATAGCGGGAGGGCCGTAGATACGCAGTATTTT. As protein: CSGNSGRAVDTQYF.

The chain is built from TRBV6-2 or TRBV6-3 and TRBJ2-3; 12 bases are shared with TRBD2. CDR3 length: 16 amino acids. Germline lookup yields CDR1 MNHEY and CDR2 SVGEGT. J lost 2 bases, V lost 10 bases, and 10 bases had no gene match. Here the CDR3 reads CATLRLAGALTDTQYF. Written as DNA, the CDR3 is TGTGCCACCCTGCGACTAGCGGGGGCCCTCACAGATACGCAGTATTTT.

This clonotype was counted between two and nine times. This chain uses TRBV6-2 or TRBV6-3 with TRBJ2-3; TRBD2 might be the D (6 bases). CDR1 is MNHEY and CDR2 is SVGEGT in the germline V gene. There are 17 residues in the CDR3. Trimming took 4 bases from V and 5 from J, leaving 22 bases between them. Here the CDR3 reads CASSSQREIVRIDTQYF. The CDR3 region has the DNA TGTGCCAGCAGTTCCCAACGGGAGATCGTGCGGATAGATACGCAGTATTTT.

This clonotype was counted many times. The V call is TRBV6-5, the J call TRBJ1-2; D not certain. CDR1 and CDR2 from the germline V gene are MNHEY and SVGAGI. Trimming cost V 0 bases and J 0 bases, with 8 bases left between them. The CDR3 has 15 amino acids. The CDR3 DNA is TGTGCCAGCAGTTACTCCGGCTTGTCTAACTATGGCTACACCTTC. Its protein is CASSYSGLSNYGYTF.